This TCR beta chain was identified during a study of identifying expanded T cells in peripheral blood. General study results and limits: Approximately 1.1 clones differed between technical replicates, versus roughly 16 and 20 over time.

Sequencing was performed with immunoSEQ multiplex PCR; in TCRdb, only in-frame clones are kept and a portion is missing. The table records 120,000 or so clones, more than 75% of them present only once. The CDR3 has 15 amino acids. V gave up 6 bases and J gave up 5 bases, with 19 bases separating them. Germline V gives CDR1 SGHAT, CDR2 FQNNGV. This clone was counted a few times. What it binds is unknown. The source of this sequence is a person aged 18 to 70 in good health. The sequenced material came from blood. The chain is built from TRBV11-2 and TRBJ2-5; either TRBD1 or TRBD2 may supply D (6 bases each). The CDR3 sequence: CASSFNGGRRETQYF. As DNA, the CDR3 is TGTGCCAGCAGTTTTAATGGGGGGCGTCGGGAGACCCAGTACTTC.